Below, 26 T cell receptor beta chains from the same sample are listed, as sequenced in a study of blood T cell repertoires in COVID-19. Clones were sequenced by immunoSEQ multiplex PCR, and TCRdb holds only the in-frame ones, with some missing. The sample shows approximately 120,000 clones, approximately 83% of them seen only once. Sequenced: peripheral blood. The receptors come from a woman of 80 years or more with acute or convalescent COVID-19.

The rearrangement uses TRBV3-1 (or the pseudogene TRBV3-2) and TRBJ2-5; D remains unclear. The V gene lost 1 base and the J gene lost 3 bases, with 6 bases spanning the gap. Germline lookup yields CDR1 LGHDT and CDR2 YNNKEL (reference sequence). This CDR3 has 13 residues. The CDR3 nucleotides are TGTGCCAGCAGCCAAGTCCAGAAAGAGACCCAGTACTTC. It translates to CASSQVQKETQYF.

The chain has TRBV5-5 and TRBJ1-5; D is undetermined. The V end was cut by 3 bases, the J end by 6 bases, with 16 bases between. The germline gives CDR1 SGHKS, CDR2 YYEKEE (reference sequence). CDR3 length: 15 residues. Here the CDR3 reads CASSYGPTLGQPQHF. The CDR3 nucleotides read TGTGCCAGCAGCTATGGGCCTACGCTGGGTCAGCCCCAGCATTTT.

V and J are TRBV5-1 and TRBJ1-1; no firm D call. Germline V gives CDR1 SGHRS, CDR2 YFSETQ. The CDR3 is 12 residues long. V was shortened by 4 bases and J by 2 bases, with 6 bases between the two germline ends. The CDR3 here is CASSAVNTEAFF. The CDR3 DNA sequence: TGCGCCAGCAGCGCGGTTAACACTGAAGCTTTCTTT.

This sequence joins TRBV7-9 and TRBJ2-2, with 7 bases that match TRBD1. The V and J ends lost 6 bases and 0 bases, in that order; junction bases with no gene match: 1. The CDR3 consists of 14 residues. CDR1 is SEHNR, CDR2 FQNEAQ, per germline (reference sequence). CDR3 DNA: TGTGCCAGCAGGACAGGGTCGAACACCGGGGAGCTGTTTTTT. Encoded protein: CASRTGSNTGELFF.

This clone has only a few counts. This chain connects TRBV7-2 to TRBJ1-3, with 7 nucleotides matching TRBD1. The CDR3 is 14 amino acids. Germline V gene data show CDR1 as SGHTA and CDR2 as FQGNSA. The ends lost 5 bases at V and 2 bases at J; junction bases unmatched: 3. CDR3 loop: CASSIGQAGNTIYF. CDR3 DNA: TGTGCCAGCAGCATCGGACAGGCTGGAAACACCATATATTTT.

This chain links TRBV18 with TRBJ2-3; D is possibly TRBD2 (5 bases). The ends were cut back, 0 bases at V and 4 bases at J, with 8 bases in the middle. CDR3 length: 14 residues. From germline, CDR1 is KGHSH and CDR2 LQKENI. CDR3 residues: CASSPPGLSDTQYF. The CDR3, as DNA: TGTGCCAGCTCACCACCTGGACTGTCAGATACGCAGTATTTT.

The rearrangement links TRBV11-2 to TRBJ2-2; TRBD2 matches 9 bases. CDR1 is SGHAT and CDR2 is FQNNGV in the germline V gene. V gave up 3 bases and J gave up 8 bases; unmatched junction bases: 10. The CDR3 extends over 16 amino acids. CDR3 in DNA: TGTGCCAGCAGCTTCAGCGGGGGGCCGTTCTTAGGGGAGCTGTTTTTT. Translating it yields CASSFSGGPFLGELFF.

Regarding this clone: One junction end disagrees with the germline gene, perhaps due to a read error. This sequence joins TRBV20-1 and TRBJ1-4; no reliable D call. The CDR3 extends over 11 amino acids. Germline CDR1 DFQATT, CDR2 SNEGSKA (reference sequence). The CDR3 reads CSARAGSREDF. CDR3 coding DNA: TGCAGTGCTAGAGCGGGTTCAAGGGAGGATTTT.

The chain carries TRBV5-1 and TRBJ2-3, with TRBD2 identical over 7 bases. Germline loops: CDR1 SGHRS, CDR2 YFSETQ. The CDR3 sequence is 15 residues long. Germline trimming cut 6 bases from V and 2 bases from J; bases unmatched to any gene: 9. Written as DNA, the CDR3 is TGCGCCAGCAAGATAGCGGGCCGTACCACAGATACGCAGTATTTT. This encodes CASKIAGRTTDTQYF.

This clone appeared a few times. The chain is built from TRBV6-5 and TRBJ1-6; tentative D call: TRBD1 (6 bases). CDR1 is MNHEY and CDR2 is SVGAGI in the germline V gene. This CDR3 has 14 residues. Trimming pared 6 bases from V and 6 bases from J, leaving 12 bases between. CDR3 nucleotide sequence: TGTGCCAGCAGGAGACAGGCGTTTAATTCACCCCTCCACTTT. This sequence encodes CASRRQAFNSPLHF.

V usage is TRBV2 and J usage is TRBJ1-1; D remains ambiguous. Germline V CDR1 and CDR2: SNHLY, FYNNEI. Trimming took 8 bases from V and 1 from J, leaving 11 bases between them. The CDR3 loop spans 13 amino acids. This chain's CDR3 is CASETDQNTEAFF. CDR3 coding DNA: TGTGCCAGCGAAACAGATCAGAACACTGAAGCTTTCTTT.

The V and J genes are TRBV28 and TRBJ1-5; a weak D match, TRBD1 (6 bases). Germline V gives CDR1 MDHEN, CDR2 SYDVKM. Trimming removed 6 bases from V and 6 bases from J, with 15 bases in between. The CDR3 is 14 residues long. The CDR3 is CASSPHRAGQPQHF. CDR3 nucleotide sequence: TGTGCCAGCAGCCCTCACAGGGCGGGTCAGCCCCAGCATTTT.

This clone was detected a few times. This rearrangement joins TRBV15 to TRBJ1-3; D remains ambiguous. V shed 0 bases and J shed 5 bases, with 8 bases lying between them. This CDR3 has 14 amino acids. Germline CDR1 reads LNHNV; CDR2 reads YYDKDF (reference sequence). The CDR3 DNA sequence: TGTGCCACCAGCAGAGATGTAGTAAGAAACACCATATATTTT. Translated: CATSRDVVRNTIYF.

The V and J genes are TRBV4-2 and TRBJ1-2; 10 positions match TRBD1. Germline V gene data show CDR1 as LGHNA and CDR2 as YNFKEQ. This CDR3 comprises 15 residues. The V segment lost 0 bases and the J segment 4 bases; nucleotides outside the gene matches: 2. The CDR3 sequence: CASSQETGGRYGYTF. CDR3 DNA: TGTGCCAGCAGCCAAGAGACAGGGGGCCGCTATGGCTACACCTTC.

This chain connects TRBV20-1 to TRBJ2-7, with no clear D. This CDR3 spans 11 amino acids. V was pared by 1 base and J by 6 bases, with 7 bases between. Germline CDR1 is DFQATT and CDR2 is SNEGSKA (reference sequence). DNA for the CDR3: TGCAGTGCTAGAGCCGGGTTCGAGCAGTACGTC. This sequence encodes CSARAGFEQYV.

The rearrangement uses TRBV4-2 and TRBJ1-5; 8 bases line up with TRBD1. J lost 5 bases, V lost 4 bases, and 7 bases had no gene match. Germline CDR1 LGHNA, CDR2 YNFKEQ. The CDR3 is 15 residues long. CDR3 sequence reads: CASSLTGENYQPQHF. DNA for the CDR3: TGTGCCAGCAGCCTGACAGGGGAAAATTATCAGCCCCAGCATTTT.

The V call is TRBV19, the J call TRBJ2-3; 14 bases fit TRBD2. CDR3 length equals 14 residues. Germline lookup yields CDR1 LNHDA and CDR2 SQIVND (reference sequence). V was pared by 9 bases and J by 12 bases, with 11 bases of the junction left unmatched. The CDR3 sequence is CASRGLAGVSGQYF. Here the CDR3 DNA reads TGTGCCAGCAGGGGACTAGCGGGGGTATCTGGTCAGTATTTT.

The rearrangement joins TRBV27 to TRBJ1-1; no definite D call. Germline loops: CDR1 MNHEY, CDR2 SMNVEV (reference sequence). This CDR3 is 13 amino acids long. Trimming left V 2 bases short and J 11 bases short, with 15 bases between. The CDR3 reads CASSLRTGRNAFF. The CDR3 region has the DNA TGTGCCAGCAGTTTACGGACTGGTCGGAATGCTTTCTTT.

The chain carries TRBV28 and TRBJ1-1; D call uncertain. The germline V gene encodes CDR1 MDHEN and CDR2 SYDVKM. CDR3 length: 13 amino acids. V was shortened by 6 bases and J by 1 base, with 9 bases between the two germline ends. The chain's CDR3 is CASRFSGNTEAFF. The CDR3 DNA sequence: TGTGCCAGCAGATTCTCGGGGAACACTGAAGCTTTCTTT.

The rearrangement links TRBV7-9 to TRBJ2-3, with TRBD2 identical over 11 bases. Germline loops: CDR1 SEHNR, CDR2 FQNEAQ (reference sequence). J lost 2 bases, V lost 3 bases, and 1 base had no gene match. The CDR3 sequence is 15 residues long. In DNA, the CDR3 is TGTGCCAGCAGCTTGACTAGCGGGGCCACAGATACGCAGTATTTT. Protein product: CASSLTSGATDTQYF. The full variable domain, its missing parts supplied by reference TRBV7-9 and TRBJ2-3, is DTGVSQNPRHKITKRGQNVTFRCDPISEHNRLYWYRQTLGQGPEFLTYFQNEAQLEKSRLLSDRFSAERPKGSFSTLEIQRTEQGDSAMYLCASSLTSGATDTQYFGPGTRLTVL.

The V and J genes are TRBV15 and TRBJ2-5, with TRBD1 matching 11 bases. The CDR3 totals 16 residues. The ends lost 3 bases at V and 1 base at J; junction bases unmatched: 4. Germline V gene sequence: CDR1 LNHNV, CDR2 YYDKDF (reference sequence). CDR3 nucleotide sequence: TGTGCCACCAGCAGTATCGGGACAGGGGGCCAAGAGACCCAGTACTTC. As protein: CATSSIGTGGQETQYF.

The chain is built from TRBV18 and TRBJ2-5; perhaps TRBD1 as D (6 bases). Germline V gene data show CDR1 as KGHSH and CDR2 as LQKENI. The CDR3 loop spans 15 amino acids. V was cut by 3 bases and J by 5 bases, with 16 bases left in between. Here the CDR3 reads CASSPNLGARETQYF. DNA of the CDR3: TGTGCCAGCTCACCTAATCTGGGGGCGAGGGAGACCCAGTACTTC.

This rearrangement joins TRBV7-8 to TRBJ2-4; possible D gene TRBD2, 6 bases. This CDR3 has 14 residues. V was shortened by 1 base and J by 6 bases, with 10 bases between the two germline ends. Per germline, CDR1 SGHVS and CDR2 FQNEAQ. The CDR3 spells CASSLVGRGNIQYF. In nucleotides, the CDR3 is TGTGCCAGCAGCTTAGTAGGGCGGGGAAACATTCAGTACTTC.

The rearrangement joins TRBV6-5 to TRBJ1-2; D remains ambiguous. CDR1 is MNHEY and CDR2 is SVGAGI in the germline V gene. The CDR3 spans 13 residues. V dropped 5 bases and J dropped 8 bases, with 15 bases sitting between them. The CDR3 here is CASSQDSQGGYTF. CDR3 sequence (DNA): TGTGCCAGCAGTCAGGACTCCCAAGGGGGCTACACCTTC.

The chain couples TRBV18 to TRBJ2-3; 9 bases align to TRBD2. Trimming cost V 6 bases and J 4 bases; bases outside gene matches: 14. Per the germline V gene, CDR1 is KGHSH and CDR2 is LQKENI. This CDR3 is 17 amino acids long. Here the CDR3 DNA reads TGTGCCAGCTCGCCCGGTAGCGGGGGAATTGGGGCAGATACGCAGTATTTT. It codes for CASSPGSGGIGADTQYF.

This clone appeared a few times. The V and J genes are TRBV28 and TRBJ1-2; no clear D. The V gene's germline CDR1 is MDHEN and CDR2 SYDVKM. This CDR3 contains 15 residues. The ends were cut back, 3 bases at V and 4 bases at J, with 15 bases in the middle. CDR3 bases: TGTGCCAGCAGTTTCCCCTCACTTCGGGGCTATGGCTACACCTTC. Its protein is CASSFPSLRGYGYTF.